Presented here are 30 T cell receptor beta chains from one specimen sequenced in a study of blood T cell repertoires in COVID-19 (dated by TCRdb to 2019 to 2021). Preparation of the library involved the immunoSEQ multiplex PCR assay. TCRdb re-hosts the immuneACCESS table, in-frame sequences only. Its copies lack some clones; in the studies checked, an unresolved V gene accounts for under half of them, and the cause for the rest is not known. The sample yields around 94,000 clones; more than 85% were counted once. The ten top clones hold 3.5% to 4.5% of the sample. The source material was peripheral blood. These receptors were taken from a man aged 18 to 30 with acute or convalescent COVID-19.

This chain connects TRBV5-1 to TRBJ2-7; no clear D gene. Trimming removed 5 bases at V and 4 bases at J, with 16 bases between. There are 14 residues in the CDR3. Germline CDR1 and CDR2: SGHRS and YFSETQ. The CDR3: CASSSAPGAYEQYF. The CDR3 nucleotides are TGCGCCAGCAGTTCGGCGCCCGGAGCATACGAGCAGTACTTC.

The V and J genes are TRBV18 and TRBJ1-2; TRBD1 is a possible D gene (5 bases). The CDR3 spans 14 residues. Germline CDR1 reads KGHSH; CDR2 reads LQKENI. V lost 1 base, J lost 1 base, and 7 bases lay in between. DNA of the CDR3: TGTGCCAGCTCACCACTCGGGGGTAACTATGGCTACACCTTC. Its protein product is CASSPLGGNYGYTF.

The rearrangement links TRBV3-1 (or the pseudogene TRBV3-2) to TRBJ1-2; D gene unclear. V dropped 4 bases and J dropped 8 bases, with 11 bases sitting between them. Germline CDR1 reads LGHDT; CDR2 reads YNNKEL (reference sequence). CDR3 length: 12 amino acids. Here the CDR3 reads CASSRGEGGYTF. Written as DNA, the CDR3 is TGTGCCAGCAGCCGGGGAGAAGGGGGCTACACCTTC.

This clone was picked up a small number of times. This CDR3 reads CASSLASQRGGTEAFF. The CDR3 region has the DNA TGTGCCAGCAGCTTGGCCAGTCAAAGGGGAGGCACTGAAGCTTTCTTT. This sequence joins TRBV5-4 and TRBJ1-1, with D possibly matching TRBD1 (5 bases). Per germline, CDR1 SGHNT and CDR2 YYREEE (reference sequence). The CDR3 has 16 amino acids. V lost 0 bases and J lost 4, with 16 bases in between.

The chain combines TRBV4-1 with TRBJ1-6; D possibly corresponds to TRBD1 (6 bases). The CDR3 consists of 19 residues. Germline V gene data show CDR1 as MGHRA and CDR2 as YSYEKL. The V gene lost 0 bases and the J gene lost 0 bases, with 15 bases spanning the gap. Here the CDR3 reads CASSQDLRQGSSYNSPLHF. The CDR3 DNA sequence: TGCGCCAGCAGCCAAGATTTGAGGCAGGGGAGCTCCTATAATTCACCCCTCCACTTT.

The chain combines TRBV14 with TRBJ1-2; D unresolved. The germline CDR1 and CDR2 sequences are SGHDN and FVKESK. The CDR3 has 18 residues. Trimming stripped 0 bases from V and 1 base from J, with 18 bases between. CDR3 DNA sequence: TGTGCCAGCAGCCAAGATACCAAATTTAGAGGCCTTAACTATGGCTACACCTTC. Encoded protein: CASSQDTKFRGLNYGYTF.

The rearrangement uses TRBV10-3 and TRBJ2-2; 10 nucleotides align to TRBD1. The V and J ends lost 6 bases and 5 bases, in that order; junction bases with no gene match: 6. The germline gives CDR1 ENHRY, CDR2 SYGVKD. The CDR3 runs 15 residues. The CDR3 is CAIRGGTGETGELFF. DNA for the CDR3: TGTGCCATCAGAGGAGGGACAGGGGAAACCGGGGAGCTGTTTTTT.

The chain employs TRBV19 and TRBJ1-1, with 7 bases identical to TRBD1. Unmatched junction bases numbered 2, after V lost 3 bases and J lost 4 bases. CDR1 and CDR2 from the germline V gene are LNHDA and SQIVND (reference sequence). The length of the CDR3 is 13 residues. Here the CDR3 reads CASSMTGSTEAFF. The CDR3 DNA follows: TGTGCCAGTAGTATGACAGGGTCCACTGAAGCTTTCTTT.

The V gene is TRBV18, the J gene TRBJ2-1, with 11 bases that match TRBD2. Germline V gene data show CDR1 as KGHSH and CDR2 as LQKENI. The CDR3 consists of 15 residues. The junction had 6 bases not matched to a gene; V was cut back by 3 bases and J by 8 bases. In DNA form, the CDR3 reads TGTGCCAGCTCACCCCGACTAGCGGGAATTGATGAGCAGTTCTTC. Its protein is CASSPRLAGIDEQFF.

This chain links TRBV6-5 with TRBJ2-2; D is undetermined. The CDR3 covers 12 residues. From germline, CDR1 is MNHEY and CDR2 SVGAGI. Trimming removed 6 bases from V and 2 bases from J, with 4 bases in between. DNA for the CDR3: TGTGCCAGCAGCCCAAACACCGGGGAGCTGTTTTTT. It encodes CASSPNTGELFF.

The genes are TRBV11-2 and TRBJ1-2, with D possibly being TRBD1 (5 bases). Germline V gene sequence: CDR1 SGHAT, CDR2 FQNNGV. The CDR3 is 15 residues long. V lost 5 bases and J lost 6, with 19 bases in between. Here the CDR3 DNA reads TGTGCCAGCAGCCCACACTTCGGGGGGATCAATGGCTACACCTTC. This sequence encodes CASSPHFGGINGYTF.

The chain joins TRBV7-8 to TRBJ2-1, with D uncertain. The length of the CDR3 is 15 residues. The germline V and J ends were trimmed by 2 bases and 1 base, with 9 bases remaining between them. Looked up from germline, CDR1 is SGHVS and CDR2 is FQNEAQ. The CDR3 spells CASSLMSFSYNEQFF. CDR3 sequence (DNA): TGTGCCAGCAGCTTAATGTCTTTTTCCTACAATGAGCAGTTCTTC. Complete variable domain (other parts from reference TRBV7-8 and TRBJ2-1): GAGVSQSPRYKVAKRGQDVALRCDPISGHVSLFWYQQALGQGPEFLTYFQNEAQLDKSGLPSDRFFAERPEGSVSTLKIQRTQQEDSAVYLCASSLMSFSYNEQFFGPGTRLTVL.

V usage is TRBV24-1 and J usage is TRBJ1-2; a possible D gene is TRBD1 (5 bases). V gave up 7 bases and J gave up 2 bases, with 10 bases separating them. The CDR3 sequence is 13 residues long. The germline CDR1 and CDR2 sequences are KGHDR and SFDVKD. The CDR3: CATSDSRNYGYTF. Written as DNA, the CDR3 is TGTGCCACCAGCGACAGCCGCAACTATGGCTACACCTTC.

The rearrangement uses TRBV4-2 and TRBJ1-2; 9 nucleotides align to TRBD1. V lost 0 bases and J lost 8; bases outside the gene matches: 10. Germline-derived CDR1 and CDR2 are LGHNA and YNFKEQ. The CDR3 consists of 16 residues. CDR3 coding DNA: TGTGCCAGCAGCCAAGATCCTGCGGGGACAGGGAGGGGCTACACCTTC. It codes for CASSQDPAGTGRGYTF.

This chain joins TRBV20-1 and TRBJ2-5; tentatively, D is TRBD1 (6 bases). Between the trimmed V and J ends, which lost 8 bases and 5 bases, there was a span of 9 bases. The CDR3 runs to 10 residues. CDR1 and CDR2 (germline): DFQATT, SNEGSKA (reference sequence). The CDR3 DNA is TGCAGTCCCACAGGGGAGACCCAGTACTTC. It is translated as CSPTGETQYF.

The V gene is TRBV5-1, the J gene TRBJ1-2, with 8 bases lining up with TRBD1. J lost 1 base, V lost 7 bases, and 6 bases had no gene match. This CDR3 comprises 14 residues. The germline CDR1 and CDR2 sequences are SGHRS and YFSETQ. The CDR3 spells CASGTGSSNYGYTF. CDR3 coding DNA: TGCGCCAGCGGGACAGGATCTAGTAACTATGGCTACACCTTC.

The rearrangement joins TRBV27 to TRBJ2-7, with a weak D call TRBD2 (5 bases). CDR1 and CDR2 (germline): MNHEY, SMNVEV (reference sequence). This CDR3 has 14 residues. V lost 3 bases to trimming and J lost 2 bases, with 11 bases between them. The CDR3 spells CASSFREGPYEQYF. The CDR3 DNA follows: TGTGCCAGCAGTTTTAGAGAGGGTCCCTACGAGCAGTACTTC.

The chain recombines TRBV24-1 with TRBJ2-1, with 11 bases matching TRBD2. This CDR3 contains 15 residues. V was clipped by 7 bases and J by 4 bases; unmatched bases: 5. Germline CDR1 and CDR2: KGHDR and SFDVKD. The CDR3 nucleotides read TGTGCCACCAGCGGGACTAGCGGAACATACAATGAGCAGTTCTTC. Translated: CATSGTSGTYNEQFF.

V usage is TRBV18 and J usage is TRBJ1-1; TRBD1 agrees at 10 bases. This CDR3 has 15 residues. J was trimmed by 10 bases and V by 3 bases; bases with no gene match: 11. CDR1 is KGHSH, CDR2 LQKENI, per germline. The CDR3: CASSPGGQGDSGAFF. Here the CDR3 DNA reads TGTGCCAGCTCACCGGGAGGACAGGGGGACTCGGGAGCTTTCTTT.

The chain carries TRBV7-9 and TRBJ2-1; D possibly corresponds to TRBD1 (6 bases). Looked up from germline, CDR1 is SEHNR and CDR2 is FQNEAQ (reference sequence). The CDR3 totals 14 residues. Trimming shortened V by 5 bases and J by 7 bases, and 15 bases separated the two germline ends. DNA of the CDR3: TGTGCCAGCAGCCCCCGGGCAGGGGAAAATGAGCAGTTCTTC. This sequence encodes CASSPRAGENEQFF.

The J gene is TRBJ2-3, the V gene TRBV4-2; D is possibly TRBD2 (6 bases). Germline V gene sequence: CDR1 LGHNA, CDR2 YNFKEQ. The CDR3 has 17 amino acids. Trimming left V 0 bases short and J 5 bases short, with 18 bases between. The CDR3 protein is CASSQEGRLASVDTQYF. CDR3 nucleotides: TGTGCCAGCAGCCAAGAAGGGAGGCTAGCGAGTGTAGATACGCAGTATTTT.

The rearrangement joins TRBV7-6 to TRBJ2-1; 10 bases fit TRBD2. The junction had 10 bases not matched to a gene; V was cut back by 5 bases and J by 6 bases. Germline V CDR1 and CDR2: SGHVS, FNYEAQ. The CDR3 runs 16 residues. CDR3 nucleotides: TGTGCCAGCAGCCCGAAACTAGCGGGACCCTCCAATGAGCAGTTCTTC. Translated, it gives CASSPKLAGPSNEQFF.

The V gene is TRBV7-8, the J gene TRBJ2-5; 13 nucleotides align to TRBD2. V was pared by 3 bases and J by 1 base, with 17 bases of the junction left unmatched. Germline values: CDR1 SGHVS, CDR2 FQNEAQ. This CDR3 region has 21 residues. The CDR3: CASSLGYPGTSGTPFQETQYF. CDR3 sequence (DNA): TGTGCCAGCAGCTTGGGGTACCCCGGGACTAGCGGGACTCCGTTCCAAGAGACCCAGTACTTC.

V gene TRBV14 combines with J gene TRBJ2-5, with D perhaps matching TRBD2 (6 bases). The CDR3 extends over 17 amino acids. Germline V gene lookup returns CDR1 SGHDN and CDR2 FVKESK. Trimming shortened V by 3 bases and J by 4 bases, and 21 bases separated the two germline ends. CDR3 protein: CASSHYMPGLGGETQYF. DNA for the CDR3: TGTGCCAGCAGCCACTACATGCCCGGCCTGGGGGGAGAGACCCAGTACTTC.

This clone was counted a single time. V is TRBV5-1 and J is TRBJ1-2; D not resolved. Trimming shortened V by 0 bases and J by 5 bases, and 8 bases separated the two germline ends. The germline CDR1 and CDR2 sequences are SGHRS and YFSETQ. The CDR3 totals 13 residues. CDR3 residues: CASSLDHQYGYTF. The CDR3 region has the DNA TGCGCCAGCAGCTTGGATCACCAGTATGGCTACACCTTC.

This rearrangement joins TRBV10-3 to TRBJ1-1; no reliable D call. V was clipped by 7 bases and J by 0 bases, with 9 bases between them. CDR1 and CDR2 from the germline V gene are ENHRY and SYGVKD. The length of the CDR3 is 13 residues. CDR3 loop: CAITDTVNTEAFF. CDR3 nucleotide sequence: TGTGCCATCACCGACACAGTGAACACTGAAGCTTTCTTT.

The chain combines TRBV5-1 with TRBJ1-1; maybe TRBD1 (5 bases). V dropped 0 bases and J dropped 3 bases, with 15 bases sitting between them. The germline V gene has CDR1 SGHRS and CDR2 YFSETQ. The length of the CDR3 is 16 residues. This CDR3 is CASSLGTGLGDTEAFF. The CDR3 region has the DNA TGCGCCAGCAGCTTGGGTACAGGCCTAGGGGACACTGAAGCTTTCTTT.

This clone was picked up one time. This chain joins TRBV6-5 and TRBJ1-1; D gene uncertain. There are 12 residues in the CDR3. Germline values: CDR1 MNHEY, CDR2 SVGAGI. V lost 10 bases, J lost 3 bases, and 12 bases lay in between. CDR3 nucleotide sequence: TGTGCCACAATGAGGGAGGACACTGAAGCTTTCTTT. Translating it yields CATMREDTEAFF.

Regarding this clone: The sample carries other DNA sequences with the same CDR3. The V and J genes are TRBV5-4 and TRBJ1-3; D is ambiguous. The ends were cut back, 2 bases at V and 0 bases at J, with 12 bases in the middle. The CDR3 consists of 16 residues. Germline V gives CDR1 SGHNT, CDR2 YYREEE (reference sequence). CDR3 DNA sequence: TGTGCCAGCAGCTTTTCGCCCCGGGTCTCTGGAAACACCATATATTTT. Its protein is CASSFSPRVSGNTIYF.

This chain uses TRBV5-4 with TRBJ1-4; D is uncertain. The CDR3 is 13 amino acids. The germline V gene has CDR1 SGHNT and CDR2 YYREEE (reference sequence). V lost 3 bases and J 7 bases, leaving 10 bases between the germline ends. The CDR3 DNA sequence: TGTGCCAGCAGCTCGATGAGTCCTGAAAAACTGTTTTTT. It encodes CASSSMSPEKLFF. The entire variable domain, with the rest obtained from reference TRBV5-4 and TRBJ1-4, is as follows: ETGVTQSPTHLIKTRGQQVTLRCSSQSGHNTVSWYQQALGQGPQFIFQYYREEENGRGNFPPRFSGLQFPNYSSELNVNALELDDSALYLCASSSMSPEKLFFGSGTQLSVL.